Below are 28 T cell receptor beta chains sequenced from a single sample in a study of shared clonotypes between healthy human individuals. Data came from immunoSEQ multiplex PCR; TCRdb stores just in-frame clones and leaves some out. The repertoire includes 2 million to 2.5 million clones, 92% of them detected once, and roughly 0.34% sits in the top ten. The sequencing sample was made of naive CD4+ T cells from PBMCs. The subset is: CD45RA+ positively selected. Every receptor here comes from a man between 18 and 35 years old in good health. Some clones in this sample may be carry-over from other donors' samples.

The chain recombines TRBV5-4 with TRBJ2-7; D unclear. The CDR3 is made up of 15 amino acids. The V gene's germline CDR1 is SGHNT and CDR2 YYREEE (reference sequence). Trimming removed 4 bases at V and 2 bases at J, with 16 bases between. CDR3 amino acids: CASSPKSGQTYEQYF. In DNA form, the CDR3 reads TGTGCCAGCAGCCCGAAATCTGGCCAGACCTACGAGCAGTACTTC.

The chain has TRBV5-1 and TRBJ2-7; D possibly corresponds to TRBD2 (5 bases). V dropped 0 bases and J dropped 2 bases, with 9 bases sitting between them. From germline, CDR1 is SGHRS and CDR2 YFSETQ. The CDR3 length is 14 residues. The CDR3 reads CASSLVGETYEQYF. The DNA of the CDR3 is TGCGCCAGCAGCTTGGTTGGGGAGACCTACGAGCAGTACTTC.

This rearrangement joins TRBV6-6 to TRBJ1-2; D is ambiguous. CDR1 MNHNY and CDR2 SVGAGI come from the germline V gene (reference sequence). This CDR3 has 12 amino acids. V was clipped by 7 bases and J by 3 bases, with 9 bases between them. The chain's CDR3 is CASKKGDYGYTF. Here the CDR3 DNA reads TGTGCCAGCAAGAAGGGTGACTATGGCTACACCTTC.

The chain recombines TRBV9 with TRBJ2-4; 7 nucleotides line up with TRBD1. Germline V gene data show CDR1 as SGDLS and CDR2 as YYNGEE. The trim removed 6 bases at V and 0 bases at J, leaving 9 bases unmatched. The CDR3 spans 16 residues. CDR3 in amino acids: CASTPGQSLAKNIQYF. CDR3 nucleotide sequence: TGTGCCAGCACCCCGGGACAGAGCCTAGCCAAAAACATTCAGTACTTC.

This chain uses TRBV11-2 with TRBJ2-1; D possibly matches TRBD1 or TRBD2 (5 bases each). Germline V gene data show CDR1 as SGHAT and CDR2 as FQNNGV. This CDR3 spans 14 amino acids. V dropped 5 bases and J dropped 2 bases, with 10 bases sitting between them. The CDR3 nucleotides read TGTGCCAGCAGCGCTGGGACGGCCTACAATGAGCAGTTCTTC. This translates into CASSAGTAYNEQFF.

CDR3 DNA sequence: TGTGCCACGGCGAGGAATCAGCCCCAGCATTTT. Translating gives CATARNQPQHF. The V call is TRBV6-1, the J call TRBJ1-5; D unresolved. The V end lost 10 bases, the J end lost 4 bases, and 8 bases lay between the germline ends. Germline V gene lookup returns CDR1 MNHNS and CDR2 SASEGT. The CDR3 runs to 11 residues.

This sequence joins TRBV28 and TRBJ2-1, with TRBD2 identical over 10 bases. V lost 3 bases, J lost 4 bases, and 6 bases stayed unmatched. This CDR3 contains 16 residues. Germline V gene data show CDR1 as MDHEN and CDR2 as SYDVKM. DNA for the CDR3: TGTGCCAGCAGTTTGAGCGGGAGGGTCCGATACAATGAGCAGTTCTTC. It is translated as CASSLSGRVRYNEQFF.

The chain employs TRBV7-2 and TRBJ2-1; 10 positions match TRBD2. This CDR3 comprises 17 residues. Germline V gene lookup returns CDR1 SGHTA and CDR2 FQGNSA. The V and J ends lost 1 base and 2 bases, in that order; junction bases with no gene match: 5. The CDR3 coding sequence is TGTGCCAGCAGCTTAGGTTCCGGGACTAGCGCCTACAATGAGCAGTTCTTC. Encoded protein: CASSLGSGTSAYNEQFF.

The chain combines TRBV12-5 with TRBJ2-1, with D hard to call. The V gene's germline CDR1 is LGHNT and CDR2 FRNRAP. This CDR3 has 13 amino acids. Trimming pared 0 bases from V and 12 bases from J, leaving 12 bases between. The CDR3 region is CASGLVPPSVQFF. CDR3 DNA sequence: TGTGCTAGTGGTTTGGTACCCCCCTCCGTGCAGTTCTTC.

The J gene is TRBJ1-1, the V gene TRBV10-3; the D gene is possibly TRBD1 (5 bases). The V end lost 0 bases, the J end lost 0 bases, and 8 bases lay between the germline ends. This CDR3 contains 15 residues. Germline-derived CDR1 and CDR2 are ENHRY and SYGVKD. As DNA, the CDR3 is TGTGCCATCAGTGAGTCAAAGGGGATGAACACTGAAGCTTTCTTT. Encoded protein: CAISESKGMNTEAFF.

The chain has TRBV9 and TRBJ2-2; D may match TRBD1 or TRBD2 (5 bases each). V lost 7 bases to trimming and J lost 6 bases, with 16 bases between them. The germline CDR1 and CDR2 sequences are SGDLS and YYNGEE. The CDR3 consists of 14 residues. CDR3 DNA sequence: TGTGCCAGCGGTACCGAGGGGTTCCCCGGGGAGCTGTTTTTT. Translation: CASGTEGFPGELFF.

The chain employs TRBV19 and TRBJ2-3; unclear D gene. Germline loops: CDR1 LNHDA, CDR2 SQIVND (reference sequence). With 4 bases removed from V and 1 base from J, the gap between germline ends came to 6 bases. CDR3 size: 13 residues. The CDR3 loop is CASSTWGTDTQYF. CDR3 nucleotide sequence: TGTGCCAGTAGTACCTGGGGCACAGATACGCAGTATTTT.

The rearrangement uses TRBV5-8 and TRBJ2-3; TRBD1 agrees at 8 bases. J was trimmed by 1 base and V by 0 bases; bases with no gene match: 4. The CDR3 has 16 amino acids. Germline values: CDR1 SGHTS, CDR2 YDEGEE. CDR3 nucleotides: TGTGCCAGCAGCTTGGGTCAGGGGGCGCGCACAGATACGCAGTATTTT. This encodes CASSLGQGARTDTQYF.

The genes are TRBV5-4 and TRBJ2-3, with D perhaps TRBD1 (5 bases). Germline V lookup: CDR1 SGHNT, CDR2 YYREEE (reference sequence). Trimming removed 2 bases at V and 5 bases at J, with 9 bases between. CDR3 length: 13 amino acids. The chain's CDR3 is CASSLTQGDTQYF. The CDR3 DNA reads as TGTGCCAGCAGCTTAACCCAGGGAGATACGCAGTATTTT.

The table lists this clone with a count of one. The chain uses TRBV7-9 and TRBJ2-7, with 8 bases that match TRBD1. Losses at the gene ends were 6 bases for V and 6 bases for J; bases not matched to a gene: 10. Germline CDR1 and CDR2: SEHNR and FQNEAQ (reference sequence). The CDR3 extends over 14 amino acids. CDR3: CASRLSTGAGEQYF. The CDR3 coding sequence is TGTGCCAGCAGACTCTCGACAGGGGCGGGCGAGCAGTACTTC.

This CDR3 is CASSRHSSNTIYF. CDR3 nucleotide sequence: TGTGCCAGCAGCCGCCATTCAAGTAACACCATATATTTT. The chain uses TRBV14 and TRBJ1-3; no clear D. Germline CDR1 SGHDN, CDR2 FVKESK. Trimming removed 4 bases from V and 7 bases from J, with 11 bases in between. This CDR3 contains 13 residues.

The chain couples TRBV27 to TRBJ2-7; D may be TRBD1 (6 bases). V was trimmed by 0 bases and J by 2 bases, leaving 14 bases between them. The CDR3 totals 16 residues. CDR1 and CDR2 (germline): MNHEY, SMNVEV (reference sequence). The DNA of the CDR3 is TGTGCCAGCAGTTTATCGGTGGGGGCCAACACCTACGAGCAGTACTTC. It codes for CASSLSVGANTYEQYF.

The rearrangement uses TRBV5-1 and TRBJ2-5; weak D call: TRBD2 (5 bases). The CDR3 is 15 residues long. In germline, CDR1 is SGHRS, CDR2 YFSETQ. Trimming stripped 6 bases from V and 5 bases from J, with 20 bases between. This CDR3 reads CASIPDFPRTETQYF. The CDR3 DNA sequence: TGCGCCAGCATCCCGGACTTCCCGCGGACGGAGACCCAGTACTTC.

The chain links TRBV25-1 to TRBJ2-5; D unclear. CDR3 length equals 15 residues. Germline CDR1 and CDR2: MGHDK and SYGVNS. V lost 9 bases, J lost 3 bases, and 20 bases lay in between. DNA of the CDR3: TGTGCCAGTGATACAGAGCCGCGGCTGAAAGAGACCCAGTACTTC. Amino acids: CASDTEPRLKETQYF.

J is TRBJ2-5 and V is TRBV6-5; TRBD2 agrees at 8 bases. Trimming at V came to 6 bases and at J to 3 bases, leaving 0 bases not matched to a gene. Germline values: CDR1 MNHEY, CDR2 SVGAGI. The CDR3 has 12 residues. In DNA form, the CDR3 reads TGTGCCAGCAGACTAGCGGAAGAGACCCAGTACTTC. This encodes CASRLAEETQYF.

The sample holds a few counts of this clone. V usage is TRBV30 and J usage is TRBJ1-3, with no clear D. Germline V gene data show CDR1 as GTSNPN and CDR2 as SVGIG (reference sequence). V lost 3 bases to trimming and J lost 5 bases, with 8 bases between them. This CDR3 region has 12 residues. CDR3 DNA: TGTGCCTGGAGCATCGTTCGAAACACCATATATTTT. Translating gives CAWSIVRNTIYF.

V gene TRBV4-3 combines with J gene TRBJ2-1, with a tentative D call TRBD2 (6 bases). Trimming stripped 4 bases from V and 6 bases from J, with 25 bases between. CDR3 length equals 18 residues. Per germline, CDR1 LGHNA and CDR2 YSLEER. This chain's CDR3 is CASSPGYRRDYFSNEQFF. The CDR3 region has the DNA TGCGCCAGCAGCCCAGGGTATCGGCGGGATTATTTTAGCAATGAGCAGTTCTTC.

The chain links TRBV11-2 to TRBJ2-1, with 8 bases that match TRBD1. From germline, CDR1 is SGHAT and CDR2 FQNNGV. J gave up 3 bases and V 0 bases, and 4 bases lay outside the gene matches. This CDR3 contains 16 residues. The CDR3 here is CASSLDQGAIYNEQFF. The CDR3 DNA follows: TGTGCCAGCAGCTTAGATCAGGGGGCAATCTACAATGAGCAGTTCTTC.

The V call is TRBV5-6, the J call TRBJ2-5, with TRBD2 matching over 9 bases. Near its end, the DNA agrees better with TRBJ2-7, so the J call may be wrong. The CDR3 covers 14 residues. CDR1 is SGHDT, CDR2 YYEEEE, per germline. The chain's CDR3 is CASSWGSGSYEQYF. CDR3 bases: TGTGCCAGCAGCTGGGGTAGCGGGAGCTACGAGCAGTACTTC.

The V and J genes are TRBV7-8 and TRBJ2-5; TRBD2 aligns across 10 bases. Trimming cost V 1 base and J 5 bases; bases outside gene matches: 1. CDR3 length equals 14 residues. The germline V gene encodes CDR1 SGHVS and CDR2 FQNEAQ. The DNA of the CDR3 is TGTGCCAGCAGCTTAGAGGGACTAGCGGAGACCCAGTACTTC. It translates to CASSLEGLAETQYF.

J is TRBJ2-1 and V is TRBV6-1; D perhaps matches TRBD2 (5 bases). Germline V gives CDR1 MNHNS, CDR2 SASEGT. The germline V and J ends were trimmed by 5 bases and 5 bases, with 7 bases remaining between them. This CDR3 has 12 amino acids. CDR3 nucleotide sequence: TGTGCCAGCAGTTTCGGGGACAATGAGCAGTTCTTC. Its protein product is CASSFGDNEQFF.

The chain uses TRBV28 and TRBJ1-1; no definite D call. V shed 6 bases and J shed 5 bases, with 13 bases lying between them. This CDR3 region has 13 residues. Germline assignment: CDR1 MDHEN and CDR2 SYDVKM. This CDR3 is CASRILGGTEAFF. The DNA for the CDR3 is TGTGCCAGCAGGATACTTGGAGGAACTGAAGCTTTCTTT.

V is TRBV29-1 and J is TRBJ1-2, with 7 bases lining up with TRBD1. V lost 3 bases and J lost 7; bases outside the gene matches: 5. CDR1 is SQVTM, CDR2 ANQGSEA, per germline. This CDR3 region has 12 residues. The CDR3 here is CSVEPGGSGYTF. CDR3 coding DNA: TGCAGCGTTGAGCCAGGGGGATCTGGCTACACCTTC.